This entry lists 5 T cell receptor beta chains sequenced from one sample in a study of blood T cell repertoires in COVID-19. Measured with immunoSEQ multiplex PCR; TCRdb has only the in-frame clones, and not every one. The sample shows about 90,000 clones, roughly nine tenths of them seen only once. Sequenced: peripheral blood. Source of these receptors: a human donor with active COVID-19. The donor label of this sample is uncertain.

CDR3: CASRLGGVGVLTF. The CDR3 coding sequence is TGTGCCAGCAGGTTGGGGGGGGTTGGCGTCCTGACTTTC. The gene calls are TRBV27 and TRBJ2-6, with 7 positions matching TRBD2. V was pared by 6 bases and J by 12 bases, with 8 bases of the junction left unmatched. The CDR3 has 13 amino acids. Germline V CDR1 and CDR2: MNHEY, SMNVEV (reference sequence).

In nucleotides, the CDR3 is TGTGCCAGCAGCTTACGGACAGGGCGAATAGAGACCCAGTACTTC. Translated: CASSLRTGRIETQYF. The chain employs TRBV7-9 and TRBJ2-5, with TRBD1 identical over 8 bases. There are 15 residues in the CDR3. Trimming took 2 bases from V and 4 from J; bases not matched to a gene: 6. Germline V lookup: CDR1 SEHNR, CDR2 FQNEAQ (reference sequence).

The rearrangement joins TRBV5-4 to TRBJ1-1; D ambiguous. Trimming left V 2 bases short and J 0 bases short, with 5 bases between. Germline CDR1 SGHNT, CDR2 YYREEE (reference sequence). The CDR3 runs to 13 residues. CDR3 residues: CASSFELNTEAFF. DNA for the CDR3: TGTGCCAGCAGCTTTGAGTTGAACACTGAAGCTTTCTTT.

V and J are TRBV9 and TRBJ2-7, with TRBD2 as a possible D gene (6 bases). The CDR3 sequence is 15 residues long. V was pared by 4 bases and J by 1 base, with 15 bases between. Germline V gene lookup returns CDR1 SGDLS and CDR2 YYNGEE. The CDR3 DNA follows: TGTGCCAGCAGCCCTGGGACTGAGGTTTCCTACGAGCAGTACTTC. As protein: CASSPGTEVSYEQYF.

The chain couples TRBV5-4 to TRBJ2-5; 10 bases align to TRBD2. Germline CDR1 reads SGHNT; CDR2 reads YYREEE (reference sequence). The CDR3 length is 15 residues. V was clipped by 5 bases and J by 4 bases; unmatched bases: 8. The CDR3 loop reads CASSRSGGSTETQYF. The CDR3 nucleotides are TGTGCCAGCAGTCGTAGCGGGGGGAGTACAGAGACCCAGTACTTC.